This T cell receptor beta chain was sequenced during a study of early T cells in non-severe SARS-CoV-2 infection. Study in general: Sequencing input comprised bulk RNA from unsorted whole blood; chain pairing was not available.

Study conclusions and caveats: VDJdb-based annotation leaned toward anti-spike CD8 responses and missed private and CD4 specificities.

As concerns this clonotype: Its antigen is undetermined.

V shed 0 bases and J shed 0 bases, with 11 bases lying between them. From germline, CDR1 is SGHRS and CDR2 YFSETQ. The CDR3 spans 16 residues. Individual cDNA molecules each received unique molecular identifiers attached to them. TCRdb redid the calling of the 5' RACE reads with MiXCR, one entry per CDR3 protein. The sample yields about 44,000 distinct CDR3 sequences, less than 30% seen once. The specimen comprised whole blood, sampled at baseline. This clonotype was obtained from an adult who was a healthcare worker with PCR-confirmed SARS-CoV-2 infection or an uninfected control (not recorded which). The V gene is TRBV5-1, the J gene TRBJ2-3, with D unresolved. The CDR3 reads CASSLEIPSSTDTQYF. In DNA, the CDR3 is TGCGCCAGCAGCTTGGAGATCCCATCTAGCACAGATACGCAGTATTTT.